The 12 T cell receptor beta chains below all came from one sample that was sequenced in a study of response to subunit inactivated influenza vaccine. TCRdb analysed the RT-PCR reads with MiXCR anew, one entry per CDR3 protein. The sample lists about 830,000 distinct CDR3 sequences, approximately 17% occurring once. The material was PBMCs from blood, obtained about 5 days after vaccination. These receptor sequences come from a man between 45 and 60 years old who received an inactivated influenza vaccine.

This clonotype was detected a few times. The chain couples TRBV12-3 or TRBV12-4 to TRBJ1-3; D gene unclear. The CDR3 totals 16 residues. V lost 0 bases and J lost 0, with 9 bases in between. CDR3 protein: CASSLAAGLSGNTIYF. The DNA of the CDR3 is TGTGCCAGCAGTTTAGCGGCAGGCCTCTCTGGAAACACCATATATTTT.

This chain connects TRBV24-1 to TRBJ2-6; unclear D gene. Trimming stripped 9 bases from V and 4 bases from J, with 15 bases between. Looked up from germline, CDR1 is KGHDR and CDR2 is SFDVKD. The CDR3 extends over 15 amino acids. For the CDR3, the DNA is TGTGCCACCCAGCCAGGTAGGGCCGGGGCCAACGTCCTGACTTTC. Translated: CATQPGRAGANVLTF.

This clonotype occurred a few times. The chain recombines TRBV9 with TRBJ2-7, with 9 bases identical to TRBD2. CDR3 length equals 16 residues. V dropped 3 bases and J dropped 5; count of bases not matched to a gene: 12. CDR1 SGDLS and CDR2 YYNGEE come from the germline V gene. The CDR3 nucleotides are TGTGCCAGCAGCGCCCGCACGGGACTAGCTGTCGACGAGCAGTACTTC. It encodes CASSARTGLAVDEQYF.

V and J are TRBV20-1 and TRBJ2-1; no definite D call. This CDR3 comprises 13 residues. V lost 3 bases to trimming and J lost 10 bases, with 16 bases between them. CDR1 and CDR2 from the germline V gene are DFQATT and SNEGSKA (reference sequence). For the CDR3, the DNA is TGCAGTGCTAGGGCCCCACCCTTAAGGGAGCAGTTCTTC. Translated, it gives CSARAPPLREQFF.

This clonotype was found many times. The CDR3 DNA is TGCAGTTCGCCCGGACAGGGGGCTTACGAGCAGTACTTC. Its translation is CSSPGQGAYEQYF. This rearrangement joins TRBV20-1 to TRBJ2-7; 11 bases fit TRBD1. V gave up 8 bases and J gave up 4 bases; unmatched junction bases: 7. Germline CDR1 is DFQATT and CDR2 is SNEGSKA (reference sequence). The CDR3 totals 13 residues.

The rearrangement uses TRBV24-1 and TRBJ2-1; 9 bases are a match to TRBD2. J lost 9 bases, V lost 7 bases, and 6 bases had no gene match. The CDR3 length is 13 residues. Germline CDR1 reads KGHDR; CDR2 reads SFDVKD. The CDR3 region is CATRGSGSREQFF. The CDR3 bases are TGTGCCACCAGGGGTAGCGGGAGCCGTGAGCAGTTCTTC.

The sample holds a few counts of this clonotype. The V and J genes are TRBV7-9 and TRBJ2-2; D is uncertain. The CDR3 has 11 residues. Trimming removed 11 bases at V and 5 bases at J, with 9 bases between. Germline CDR1 is SEHNR and CDR2 is FQNEAQ (reference sequence). This chain's CDR3 is CAGPGTGELFF. CDR3 sequence (DNA): TGTGCCGGCCCTGGTACCGGGGAGCTGTTTTTT.

This sequence joins TRBV7-9 and TRBJ1-2, with 7 bases fitting TRBD1. Germline CDR1 and CDR2: SEHNR and FQNEAQ (reference sequence). The CDR3 loop spans 13 amino acids. The V segment lost 2 bases and the J segment 7 bases; nucleotides outside the gene matches: 4. CDR3 in DNA: TGTGCCAGCAGCTTACAGGGGGAAGGTGGCTACACCTTC. This translates into CASSLQGEGGYTF.

This clonotype has more than one count but fewer than ten. The genes are TRBV20-1 and TRBJ2-7, with D perhaps matching TRBD2 (5 bases). The CDR3 covers 12 residues. Per the germline V gene, CDR1 is DFQATT and CDR2 is SNEGSKA (reference sequence). Trimming shortened V by 5 bases and J by 2 bases, and 10 bases separated the two germline ends. The CDR3: CSAGREAYEQYF. DNA for the CDR3: TGCAGTGCTGGTCGGGAAGCCTACGAGCAGTACTTC.

This clonotype was seen only a few times. This chain connects TRBV7-2 to TRBJ2-3; tentatively, D is TRBD1 (7 bases). Germline V gives CDR1 SGHTA, CDR2 FQGNSA. The V end was cut by 5 bases, the J end by 1 base, with 13 bases between. The CDR3 sequence is 15 residues long. The CDR3 region has the DNA TGTGCCAGCAGCGCGGGACAGTTCCGCACAGATACGCAGTATTTT. Translating it yields CASSAGQFRTDTQYF.

This chain links TRBV12-3 or TRBV12-4 with TRBJ2-3, with 9 bases lining up with TRBD1. With V trimmed by 5 bases and J by 4 bases, 7 bases remained unmatched. This CDR3 has 15 residues. The CDR3 DNA reads TGTGCCAGCAGTGCACCCGACAGGGGGGCAGATACGCAGTATTTT. Translation gives CASSAPDRGADTQYF.

The rearrangement joins TRBV5-1 to TRBJ2-5; D is possibly TRBD1 or TRBD2 (5 bases each). CDR1 is SGHRS and CDR2 is YFSETQ in the germline V gene. The germline V and J ends were trimmed by 0 bases and 5 bases, with 11 bases remaining between them. The CDR3 length is 14 residues. The CDR3: CASSLGRERETQYF. The CDR3 DNA reads TGCGCCAGCAGCTTGGGCAGGGAGAGGGAGACCCAGTACTTC.